One TCR beta chain is described in this entry. Sequencing was performed with immunoSEQ multiplex PCR; in TCRdb, only in-frame clones are kept and a portion is missing. The sample includes about 150,000 clones, about 90% of them seen just once. The data were taken from a study of control samples from healthy donors and cancer patients. V was pared by 0 bases and J by 0 bases, with 7 bases between. CDR1 and CDR2 from the germline V gene are SGHRS and YFSETQ. The CDR3 length is 16 residues. The material sequenced was blood. J is TRBJ2-6 and V is TRBV5-1; D call uncertain. The TCR was taken from a woman in her 30s in good health. The CDR3 region is CASSLGGNSGANVLTF. CDR3 sequence (DNA): TGCGCCAGCAGCTTGGGCGGTAACTCTGGGGCCAACGTCCTGACTTTC.